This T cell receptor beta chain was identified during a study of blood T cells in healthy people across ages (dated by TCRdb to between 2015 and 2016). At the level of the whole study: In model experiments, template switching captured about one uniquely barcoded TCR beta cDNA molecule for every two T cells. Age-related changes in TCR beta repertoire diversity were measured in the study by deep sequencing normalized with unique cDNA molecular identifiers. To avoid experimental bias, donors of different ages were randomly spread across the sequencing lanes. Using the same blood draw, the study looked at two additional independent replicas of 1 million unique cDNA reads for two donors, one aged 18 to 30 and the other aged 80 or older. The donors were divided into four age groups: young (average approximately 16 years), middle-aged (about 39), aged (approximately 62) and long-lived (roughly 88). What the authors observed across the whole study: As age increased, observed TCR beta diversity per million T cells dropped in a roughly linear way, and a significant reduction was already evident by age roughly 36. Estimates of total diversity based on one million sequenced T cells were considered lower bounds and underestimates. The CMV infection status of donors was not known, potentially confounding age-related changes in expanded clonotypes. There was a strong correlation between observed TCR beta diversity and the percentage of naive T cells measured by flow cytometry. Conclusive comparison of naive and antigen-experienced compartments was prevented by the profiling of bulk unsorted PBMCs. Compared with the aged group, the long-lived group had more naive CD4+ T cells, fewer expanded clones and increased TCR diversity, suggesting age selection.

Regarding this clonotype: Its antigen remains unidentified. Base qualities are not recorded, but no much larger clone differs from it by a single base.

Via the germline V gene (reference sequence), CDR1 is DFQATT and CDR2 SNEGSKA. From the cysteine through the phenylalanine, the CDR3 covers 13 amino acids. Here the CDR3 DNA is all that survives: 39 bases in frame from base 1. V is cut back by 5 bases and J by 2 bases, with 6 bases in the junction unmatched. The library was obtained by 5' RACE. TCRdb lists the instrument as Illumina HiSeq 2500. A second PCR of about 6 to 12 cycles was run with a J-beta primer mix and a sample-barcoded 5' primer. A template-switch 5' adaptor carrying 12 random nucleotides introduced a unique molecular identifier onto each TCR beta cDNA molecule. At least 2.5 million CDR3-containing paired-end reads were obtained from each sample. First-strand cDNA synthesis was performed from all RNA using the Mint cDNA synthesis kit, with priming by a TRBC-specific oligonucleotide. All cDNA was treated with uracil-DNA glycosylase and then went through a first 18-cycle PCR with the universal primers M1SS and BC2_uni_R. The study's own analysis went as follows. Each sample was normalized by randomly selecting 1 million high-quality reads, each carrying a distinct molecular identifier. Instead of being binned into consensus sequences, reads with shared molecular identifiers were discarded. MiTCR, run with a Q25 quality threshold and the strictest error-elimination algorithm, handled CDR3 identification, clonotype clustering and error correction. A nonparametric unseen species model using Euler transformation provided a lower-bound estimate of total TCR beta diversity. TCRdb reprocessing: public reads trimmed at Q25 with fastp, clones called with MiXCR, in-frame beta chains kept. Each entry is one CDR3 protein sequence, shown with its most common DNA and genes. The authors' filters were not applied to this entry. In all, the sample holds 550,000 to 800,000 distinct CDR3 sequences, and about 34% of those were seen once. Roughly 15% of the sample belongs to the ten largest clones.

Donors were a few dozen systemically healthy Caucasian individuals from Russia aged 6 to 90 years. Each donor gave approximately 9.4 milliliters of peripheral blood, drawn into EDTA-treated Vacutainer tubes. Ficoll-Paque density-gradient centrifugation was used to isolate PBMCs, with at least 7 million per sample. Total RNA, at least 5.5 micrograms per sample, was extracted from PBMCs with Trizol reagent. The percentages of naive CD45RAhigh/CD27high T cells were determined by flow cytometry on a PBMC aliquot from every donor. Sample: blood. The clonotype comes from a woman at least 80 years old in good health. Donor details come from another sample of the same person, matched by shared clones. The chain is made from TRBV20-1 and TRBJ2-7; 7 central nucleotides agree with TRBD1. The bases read TGCAGTGCTGCCGGGACAGACACCTACGAGCAGTACTTC. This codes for CSAAGTDTYEQYF.